This TCR beta chain was documented in a study of blood T cell repertoires in COVID-19. In the authors' workflow: Nucleated cell counts were estimated from reference gene primer amplification. Data came from immunoSEQ multiplex PCR; TCRdb stores just in-frame clones and leaves some out. The DNA gave D and trimming, while V, J and clone size come from that table. The profile shows some 130,000 clones, roughly 84% of them singletons. Material: peripheral blood. The receptor was derived from a woman under 40 who had recovered from COVID-19.

The DNA of the CDR3 is TGTGCCAGCAGTCGGGACTCACAGGGGGCGGGCGGCTACACCTTC. Protein: CASSRDSQGAGGYTF. The chain employs TRBV6-5 and TRBJ1-2; 9 positions match TRBD1. Looked up from germline, CDR1 is MNHEY and CDR2 is SVGAGI. J gave up 8 bases and V 5 bases, and 12 bases lay outside the gene matches. The CDR3 has 15 residues.